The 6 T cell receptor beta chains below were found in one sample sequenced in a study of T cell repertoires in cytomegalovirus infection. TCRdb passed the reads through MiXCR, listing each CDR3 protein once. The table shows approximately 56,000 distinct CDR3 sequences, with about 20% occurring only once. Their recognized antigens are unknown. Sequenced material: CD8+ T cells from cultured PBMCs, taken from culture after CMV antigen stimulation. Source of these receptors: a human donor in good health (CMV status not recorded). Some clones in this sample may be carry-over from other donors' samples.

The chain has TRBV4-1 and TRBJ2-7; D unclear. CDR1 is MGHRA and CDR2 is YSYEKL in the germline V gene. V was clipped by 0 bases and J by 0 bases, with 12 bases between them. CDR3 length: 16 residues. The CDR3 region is CASSQDELVSSYEQYF. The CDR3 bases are TGCGCCAGCAGCCAAGACGAACTTGTTAGCTCCTACGAGCAGTACTTC.

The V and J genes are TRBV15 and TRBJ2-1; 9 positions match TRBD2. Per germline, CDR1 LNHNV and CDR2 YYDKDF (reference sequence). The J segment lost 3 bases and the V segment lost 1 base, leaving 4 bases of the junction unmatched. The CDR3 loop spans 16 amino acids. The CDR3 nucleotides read TGTGCCACCAGCAGAGCAGCGGGGGGCCTCTACAATGAGCAGTTCTTC. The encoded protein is CATSRAAGGLYNEQFF.

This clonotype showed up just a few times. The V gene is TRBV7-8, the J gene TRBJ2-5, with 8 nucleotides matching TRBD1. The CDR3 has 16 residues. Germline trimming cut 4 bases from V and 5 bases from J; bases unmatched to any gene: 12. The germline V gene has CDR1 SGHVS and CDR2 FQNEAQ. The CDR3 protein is CASSSPGQGPRETQYF. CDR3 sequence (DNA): TGTGCCAGCAGCTCCCCCGGACAGGGCCCTCGGGAGACCCAGTACTTC.

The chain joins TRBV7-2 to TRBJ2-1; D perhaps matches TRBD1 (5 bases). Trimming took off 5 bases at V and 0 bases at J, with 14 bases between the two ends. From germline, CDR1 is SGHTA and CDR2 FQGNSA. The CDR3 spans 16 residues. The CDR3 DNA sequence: TGTGCCAGCAGCAACGGACACCGAAGCTCCTACAATGAGCAGTTCTTC. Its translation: CASSNGHRSSYNEQFF.

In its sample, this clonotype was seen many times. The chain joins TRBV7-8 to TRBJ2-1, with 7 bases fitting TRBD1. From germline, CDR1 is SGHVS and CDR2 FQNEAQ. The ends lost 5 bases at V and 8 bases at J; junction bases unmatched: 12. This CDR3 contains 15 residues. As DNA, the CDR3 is TGTGCCAGCAGCCCGCCCGGACAGGTTGGGGATGAGCAGTTCTTC. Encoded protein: CASSPPGQVGDEQFF.

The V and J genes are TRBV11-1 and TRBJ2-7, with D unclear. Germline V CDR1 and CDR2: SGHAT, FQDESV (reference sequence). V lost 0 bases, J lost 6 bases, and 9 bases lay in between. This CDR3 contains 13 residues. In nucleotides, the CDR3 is TGTGCCAGCAGCTTAGCGGGGAATGGCGAGCAGTACTTC. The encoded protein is CASSLAGNGEQYF.